The clone carrying this TCR beta chain was found a few times. No antigen is known for it. The V and J ends lost 6 bases and 1 base respectively, with 13 bases between them. Germline V CDR1 and CDR2: SEHNR, FQNEAQ (reference sequence). This CDR3 is built from 15 residues. These data are taken from a study of CD8 T cell repertoires and HIV-1 epitope variants. On the study more broadly: Controls included no peptide, Ebola AY9 epitope, and a CMV, EBV, flu pool. IL-2, IL-7 and IL-15 were added on days 3 and 7 of roughly 11-day cultures. Study-level points and caveats: Most of the nine antigen-specific clonotypes appeared cross-reactive to autologous or escape variants.

Data came from immunoSEQ multiplex PCR; TCRdb stores just in-frame clones and leaves some out. The sample has about 5,200 clones, about 60% seen once; the top ten hold 43%. The receptor was isolated from a male donor with HIV. Material: cultured CD8+ T cells derived from PBMCs. The chain is built from TRBV7-9 and TRBJ1-5; TRBD1 might be the D (6 bases). The CDR3 DNA reads TGTGCCAGCAGTGCACAGGGAGGGAGCAATCAGCCCCAGCATTTT. This translates into CASSAQGGSNQPQHF.